The rows below give T cell receptor beta chains drawn from one sample of a study of shared clonotypes between healthy human individuals. Sequencing used immunoSEQ multiplex PCR; TCRdb keeps in-frame clones, though not all of them. The sample holds hundreds of thousands of clones; 95% to 98% are singletons and the top ten take around 0.057%. Sequenced: naive CD4+ T cells sorted from blood. These receptors originate from a woman in her twenties or thirties in good health. Each CDR3 is given with its conserved first and last residue. D genes are given only for firm matches.

d_call v_call cdr3_aa
TRBD1 TRBV27 CASSPRDRSNTEAFF
TRBD1 TRBV6-5 CASSSGGQNYGYTF
. TRBV4-1 CASSQDRSTGVLLAGFYEQYF
TRBD2 TRBV7-3 CASSLLSGGGPAYNEQFF
TRBD2 TRBV28 CASSLYLGTSGRDTQYF
. TRBV28 CASSLTSDHQPQHF
TRBD2 TRBV9 CASSATTGTSVHEQYF
. TRBV19 CASSIGPGGPIEPQHF
. TRBV6-1 CASRYYGYTF
TRBD1 TRBV4-1 CASSQGTGRGSNQPQHF
. TRBV6-5 CASSLRGTGELFF
TRBD2 TRBV7-9 CASSLKREVKETQYF
. TRBV2 CASSAQGNTEAFF
. TRBV10-1 CASSESGDSGNTIYF
TRBD1 TRBV28 CASSPPGQGYNEQFF
. TRBV6-5 CASLSLGGEQYF
TRBD1 TRBV11-1 CASSSRTGEYGEAFF
. TRBV11-2 CASSPYGLNTEAFF
TRBD2 TRBV6-1 CAGGTSATYEQYF
TRBD1 TRBV28 CASSNPQGDYGYTF
. TRBV6-1 CAISEGGYTQYF
. TRBV30 CAWAPMGDEQFF
. TRBV6-1 CASRAVGVLTEAFF
. TRBV5-1 CASSLRQGRNEQYF
. TRBV5-1 CASSWNSGDYEQYF